This T cell receptor beta chain was captured in a study of blood T cell repertoires in COVID-19. The overall study: Whether acute or convalescent, the COVID-19 samples came from the United States, Italy and Spain. From T cells, B-cell-depleted T cells, or PBMCs came the material, which was cDNA or gDNA.

V gave up 1 base and J gave up 8 bases, with 14 bases separating them. Looked up from germline, CDR1 is LNHNV and CDR2 is YYDKDF (reference sequence). The CDR3 is made up of 14 amino acids. Original processing notes: Nucleated cell number was recorded as an estimate derived from reference gene primer amplification. TCRdb's copy holds only in-frame clones and misses some; the assay was immunoSEQ multiplex PCR. V and J calls and clone size are copied from that table; D and trimming were computed from the DNA. The sample records 130,000 to 150,000 clones, around 84% being singletons. The rearrangement links TRBV15 to TRBJ1-1; D is undetermined. Material: peripheral blood. The clonotype comes from a man between 60 and 70 years old with active or convalescent COVID-19. CDR3 sequence reads: CATSRGDSEREAFF. In nucleotides, the CDR3 is TGTGCCACCAGCAGAGGAGATTCCGAACGGGAAGCTTTCTTT. Full variable domain (rest looked up from reference TRBV15 and TRBJ1-1): DAMVIQNPRYQVTQFGKPVTLSCSQTLNHNVMYWYQQKSSQAPKLLFHYYDKDFNNEADTPDNFQSRRPNTSFCFLDIRSPGLGDTAMYLCATSRGDSEREAFFGQGTRLTVV.